The 19 T cell receptor beta chains below were found in one sample sequenced in a study of control samples from healthy donors and cancer patients. Assay used: immunoSEQ multiplex PCR; TCRdb lists only in-frame clones, some missing. The table lists tens of thousands of clones, roughly 80% of them singletons. The sample comprised PBMCs. These receptors came from a man aged 65 to 85 with lung cancer.

The chain combines TRBV19 with TRBJ1-1; D might be TRBD1 (6 bases). Trimming cost V 1 base and J 5 bases, with 14 bases left between them. From germline, CDR1 is LNHDA and CDR2 SQIVND (reference sequence). This CDR3 is built from 15 residues. CDR3 in amino acids: CASSIGGGQRTEAFF. CDR3 bases: TGTGCCAGTAGTATAGGAGGGGGGCAAAGGACTGAAGCTTTCTTT.

This clone was counted only a few times. V usage is TRBV9 and J usage is TRBJ1-2, with D hard to call. The CDR3 has 15 residues. Trimming took 4 bases from V and 3 from J, leaving 16 bases between them. Per germline, CDR1 SGDLS and CDR2 YYNGEE. The CDR3 region is CASSIRRTLDYGYTF. As DNA, the CDR3 is TGTGCCAGCAGCATTCGACGGACCCTGGACTATGGCTACACCTTC.

This chain uses TRBV27 with TRBJ2-1, with 8 bases matching TRBD2. The CDR3 has 14 amino acids. Looked up from germline, CDR1 is MNHEY and CDR2 is SMNVEV (reference sequence). The V and J ends lost 6 bases and 4 bases, in that order; junction bases with no gene match: 5. CDR3 region: CASSRGGLYNEQFF. The DNA for the CDR3 is TGTGCCAGCAGCCGGGGGGGCTTATACAATGAGCAGTTCTTC.

This chain links TRBV6-6 with TRBJ2-1; D remains unclear. The germline V gene has CDR1 MNHNY and CDR2 SVGAGI (reference sequence). Trimming pared 5 bases from V and 6 bases from J, leaving 17 bases between. The CDR3 length is 15 residues. CDR3 in DNA: TGTGCCAGCAGTCTCGTTTTTAAGAGAGGCAATGAGCAGTTCTTC. Protein sequence: CASSLVFKRGNEQFF.

The V gene is TRBV5-6, the J gene TRBJ1-6; 8 bases match TRBD1. Trimming removed 4 bases from V and 7 bases from J; junction bases left unmatched: 10. In germline, CDR1 is SGHDT, CDR2 YYEEEE. This CDR3 has 16 residues. CDR3 sequence reads: CASSVRTGRWNSPLHF. CDR3 nucleotide sequence: TGTGCCAGCAGCGTAAGGACAGGGAGGTGGAATTCACCCCTCCACTTT.

CDR3 coding DNA: TGTGCCAGCAGCCCCCGGTCCTACAATGAGCAGTTCTTC. Translation gives CASSPRSYNEQFF. This chain uses TRBV5-4 with TRBJ2-1; D uncertain. Germline V gives CDR1 SGHNT, CDR2 YYREEE (reference sequence). V lost 4 bases and J lost 1, with 6 bases in between. This CDR3 region has 13 residues.

This chain joins TRBV10-3 and TRBJ1-5; TRBD1 is a possible D gene (6 bases). Trimming took 7 bases from V and 5 from J, leaving 21 bases between them. Germline lookup yields CDR1 ENHRY and CDR2 SYGVKD. This CDR3 has 16 residues. CDR3 bases: TGTGCCATCATATTTGTTGGGGCAGGGGTATATCAGCCCCAGCATTTT. Its translation is CAIIFVGAGVYQPQHF.

J is TRBJ1-4 and V is TRBV5-1, with D perhaps matching TRBD1 (5 bases). The germline gives CDR1 SGHRS, CDR2 YFSETQ. The CDR3 has 15 amino acids. V lost 1 base and J 3 bases, leaving 10 bases between the germline ends. The chain's CDR3 is CASSLRGYPNEKLFF. The DNA for the CDR3 is TGCGCCAGCAGCTTGCGGGGGTATCCTAATGAAAAACTGTTTTTT. The full variable domain, in which reference TRBV5-1 and TRBJ1-4 provide the parts outside the CDR3, is KAGVTQTPRYLIKTRGQQVTLSCSPISGHRSVSWYQQTPGQGLQFLFEYFSETQRNKGNFPGRFSGRQFSNSRSEMNVSTLELGDSALYLCASSLRGYPNEKLFFGSGTQLSVL.

This chain joins TRBV5-8 and TRBJ2-1; no clear D gene. Trimming removed 4 bases from V and 9 bases from J, with 8 bases in between. CDR1 SGHTS and CDR2 YDEGEE come from the germline V gene. The CDR3 sequence is 11 residues long. CDR3 amino acids: CASSPTFEQFF. The DNA of the CDR3 is TGTGCCAGCAGCCCCACATTTGAGCAGTTCTTC.

The chain employs TRBV25-1 and TRBJ1-1, with D possibly matching TRBD1 (5 bases). Germline values: CDR1 MGHDK, CDR2 SYGVNS. V was pared by 1 base and J by 1 base, with 10 bases between. The CDR3 has 15 amino acids. The CDR3 nucleotides read TGTGCCAGCAGTGAATCCGGGACTCGGAACACTGAAGCTTTCTTT. Translation: CASSESGTRNTEAFF.

This rearrangement joins TRBV12-3 or TRBV12-4 to TRBJ2-7; no reliable D call. CDR3 size: 11 residues. Trimming took off 6 bases at V and 2 bases at J, with 5 bases between the two ends. The CDR3 spells CASSRTYEQYF. The CDR3 coding sequence is TGTGCCAGCAGCCGGACCTACGAGCAGTACTTC.

CDR3 DNA sequence: TGTGCCAGCTCACCTGACGGAAGACTAGGGGGGGAGCAGTACTTC. Residues: CASSPDGRLGGEQYF. This sequence joins TRBV18 and TRBJ2-7, with D possibly called TRBD1 or TRBD2 (6 bases each). Germline loops: CDR1 KGHSH, CDR2 LQKENI. Trimming took 3 bases from V and 7 from J, leaving 19 bases between them. This CDR3 is built from 15 residues.

V is TRBV25-1 and J is TRBJ2-2; tentatively, D is TRBD1 or TRBD2 (5 bases each). CDR1 and CDR2 (germline): MGHDK, SYGVNS. Deletions cut 0 bases from V and 6 bases from J, with 11 bases between. The CDR3 covers 15 residues. The CDR3 region has the DNA TGTGCCAGCAGTGAATACAAGGGGAGCGCCGGGGAGCTGTTTTTT. Translation: CASSEYKGSAGELFF.

The V and J genes are TRBV24-1 and TRBJ1-2; tentative D call: TRBD1 (5 bases). The V end lost 3 bases, the J end lost 0 bases, and 16 bases lay between the germline ends. CDR1 is KGHDR, CDR2 SFDVKD, per germline. The CDR3 loop spans 17 amino acids. CDR3 loop: CATSDVAYGGSNYGYTF. The CDR3 nucleotides are TGTGCCACCAGTGATGTTGCCTATGGGGGTTCTAACTATGGCTACACCTTC.

The CDR3 DNA follows: TGCGCCAGCAGCTTGGTGCAGGAGGAAAAACTGTTTTTT. Protein sequence: CASSLVQEEKLFF. This chain uses TRBV5-1 with TRBJ1-4; D is undetermined. Trimming cost V 0 bases and J 8 bases, with 8 bases left between them. The V gene's germline CDR1 is SGHRS and CDR2 YFSETQ. CDR3 length: 13 amino acids.

This clone was counted only a few times. The chain recombines TRBV2 with TRBJ1-4; possible D gene TRBD1, 6 bases. V was trimmed by 7 bases and J by 11 bases, leaving 20 bases between them. The CDR3 is 14 residues long. CDR1 is SNHLY, CDR2 FYNNEI, per germline. The CDR3 sequence is CASKADGEGGKLFF. The DNA of the CDR3 is TGTGCCAGCAAGGCGGACGGTGAAGGGGGGAAACTGTTTTTT.

The V call is TRBV4-2, the J call TRBJ1-2; TRBD1 matches at 8 bases. CDR1 and CDR2 (germline): LGHNA, YNFKEQ. The ends lost 0 bases at V and 4 bases at J; junction bases unmatched: 4. CDR3 size: 15 residues. The CDR3 region has the DNA TGTGCCAGCAGCCAAGAGAACAGGGGGTCCTATGGCTACACCTTC. Amino acid sequence: CASSQENRGSYGYTF.

The chain uses TRBV19 and TRBJ2-1; perhaps TRBD2 as D (5 bases). CDR3 length: 12 amino acids. The germline CDR1 and CDR2 sequences are LNHDA and SQIVND (reference sequence). V lost 5 bases, J lost 14 bases, and 16 bases lay in between. The CDR3 DNA sequence: TGTGCCAGTAGTGCGACGCCGGGATGGGAGTTCTTC. Its protein product is CASSATPGWEFF.

V and J are TRBV19 and TRBJ1-4; D might be TRBD1 (6 bases). The CDR3 extends over 16 amino acids. CDR1 is LNHDA, CDR2 SQIVND, per germline (reference sequence). V was pared by 6 bases and J by 0 bases, with 14 bases between. The CDR3 sequence: CASSFRTAATNEKLFF. The CDR3 nucleotides read TGTGCCAGTAGCTTTAGGACAGCTGCAACTAATGAAAAACTGTTTTTT. Filled out from reference TRBV19 and TRBJ1-4, the complete variable domain reads DGGITQSPKYLFRKEGQNVTLSCEQNLNHDAMYWYRQDPGQGLRLIYYSQIVNDFQKGDIAEGYSVSREKKESFPLTVTSAQKNPTAFYLCASSFRTAATNEKLFFGSGTQLSVL.